Reported below is one T cell receptor (beta chain). The data belong to a study of blood T cell repertoires in COVID-19. Overall study: Sites across the United States, Italy and Spain contributed samples from acute and convalescent COVID-19.

CDR3 size: 13 residues. Germline assignment: CDR1 SGHRS and CDR2 YFSETQ. V lost 0 bases and J lost 6; bases outside the gene matches: 3. Authors' data handling: Nucleated cell counts were estimated from reference gene primer amplification. The method was immunoSEQ multiplex PCR; TCRdb's version includes in-frame clones alone and lacks a portion of them. That table supplies the V and J calls and clone size; D and trimming were determined from the DNA. This table has a few hundred thousand clones, about 87% appearing once. Patients at the Seattle site were enrolled during active infection and followed longitudinally.

V gene TRBV5-1 combines with J gene TRBJ2-7; TRBD1 agrees at 7 bases. The source of this sequence is a woman in her sixties or seventies with COVID-19, enrolled during active disease. The sequenced sample consisted of peripheral blood. The CDR3: CASSLVQGVEQYF. CDR3 nucleotides: TGCGCCAGCAGCTTGGTTCAGGGGGTCGAGCAGTACTTC.